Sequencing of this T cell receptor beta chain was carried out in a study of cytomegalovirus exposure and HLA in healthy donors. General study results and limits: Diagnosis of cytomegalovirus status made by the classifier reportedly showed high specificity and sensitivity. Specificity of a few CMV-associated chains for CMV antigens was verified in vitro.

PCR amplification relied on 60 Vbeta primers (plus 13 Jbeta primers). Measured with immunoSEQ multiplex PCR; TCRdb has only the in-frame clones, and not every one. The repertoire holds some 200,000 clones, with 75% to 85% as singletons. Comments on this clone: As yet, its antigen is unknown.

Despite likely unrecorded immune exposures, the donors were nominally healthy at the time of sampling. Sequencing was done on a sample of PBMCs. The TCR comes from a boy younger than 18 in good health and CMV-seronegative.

The CDR3 DNA sequence: TGTGCCAGCAGCGTAGAGATACAGTCCCTTCCCACAGATACGCAGTATTTT. Residues: CASSVEIQSLPTDTQYF. The gene calls are TRBV9 and TRBJ2-3; unclear D gene. The V gene's germline CDR1 is SGDLS and CDR2 YYNGEE. The CDR3 is 17 residues long. V lost 0 bases, J lost 2 bases, and 16 bases lay in between.